One sample yielded the 14 T cell receptor beta chains listed below, sequenced in a study of spatial heterogeneity in lung cancer. Time point here: sample taken at primary tumor resection. Each CDR3 protein is one row after TCRdb ran MiXCR on the 5' RACE reads. Here the sample spans 39,000 or so distinct CDR3 sequences, 6.5% to 8.5% being singletons. Sample: PBMCs, taken at surgery. The receptors shown here come from a male donor with early-stage non-small cell lung cancer.

V and J are TRBV5-8 and TRBJ1-1; D remains ambiguous. This CDR3 is built from 13 residues. V gave up 0 bases and J gave up 2 bases, with 5 bases separating them. Per germline, CDR1 SGHTS and CDR2 YDEGEE. CDR3: CASSLGHNTEAFF. For the CDR3, the DNA is TGTGCCAGCAGCTTGGGACACAACACTGAAGCTTTCTTT.

In this sample, this clonotype turned up many times. J is TRBJ2-3 and V is TRBV12-3 or TRBV12-4; weak D call: TRBD2 (6 bases). Trimming took 6 bases from V and 9 from J, leaving 10 bases between them. The CDR3 has 11 residues. The CDR3 DNA follows: TGTGCCAGCAGCCAGACTAGAACGCAGTATTTT. This codes for CASSQTRTQYF.

A few counts support this clonotype. The V call is TRBV6-1, the J call TRBJ1-5, with D hard to call. Germline CDR1 is MNHNS and CDR2 is SASEGT. V gave up 3 bases and J gave up 0 bases, with 9 bases separating them. This CDR3 is 15 amino acids long. The CDR3 DNA reads TGTGCCAGCAGTGATGTGGTCTATAGCAATCAGCCCCAGCATTTT. It is translated as CASSDVVYSNQPQHF.

At least ten counts were recorded for this clonotype. This sequence joins TRBV5-1 and TRBJ2-3, with 11 bases fitting TRBD2. Looked up from germline, CDR1 is SGHRS and CDR2 is YFSETQ. Trimming removed 5 bases from V and 3 bases from J; junction bases left unmatched: 11. The CDR3 is 17 residues long. For the CDR3, the DNA is TGCGCCAGCAGTCTTACTAGCGGGGGCTCCCGGACAGATACGCAGTATTTT. Translating gives CASSLTSGGSRTDTQYF.

This chain connects TRBV29-1 to TRBJ1-6, with D unclear. CDR1 is SQVTM and CDR2 is ANQGSEA in the germline V gene. Trimming stripped 7 bases from V and 7 bases from J, with 11 bases between. CDR3 length: 12 residues. CDR3 DNA: TGCAGCGCAACTAACGAGAATTCACCCCTCCACTTT. It specifies CSATNENSPLHF.

This clonotype was found many times. The V and J genes are TRBV10-3 and TRBJ1-1; D unclear. The CDR3 is made up of 14 amino acids. V lost 4 bases, J lost 1 base, and 10 bases lay in between. CDR1 is ENHRY, CDR2 SYGVKD, per germline. Here the CDR3 reads CAISGGRWNTEAFF. The CDR3 DNA is TGTGCCATCAGTGGAGGGCGGTGGAACACTGAAGCTTTCTTT.

This clonotype was counted many times. The chain combines TRBV30 with TRBJ1-6; a possible D gene is TRBD1 (6 bases). V was trimmed by 4 bases and J by 9 bases, leaving 13 bases between them. The germline gives CDR1 GTSNPN, CDR2 SVGIG (reference sequence). CDR3 length: 13 residues. For the CDR3, the DNA is TGTGCCTGGAAGCCGGGGGCTAGTTCACCCCTCCACTTT. Its translation: CAWKPGASSPLHF.

This clonotype was counted many times. The V call is TRBV7-9, the J call TRBJ1-4; D not certain. V lost 6 bases and J 4 bases, leaving 9 bases between the germline ends. Germline-derived CDR1 and CDR2 are SEHNR and FQNEAQ (reference sequence). The CDR3 runs 13 residues. This CDR3 is CASRRDVNEKLFF. In DNA, the CDR3 is TGTGCCAGCAGGCGAGATGTTAATGAAAAACTGTTTTTT.

The chain employs TRBV7-8 and TRBJ1-5; D call uncertain. V lost 1 base and J lost 1, with 11 bases in between. In germline, CDR1 is SGHVS, CDR2 FQNEAQ. This CDR3 region has 16 residues. For the CDR3, the DNA is TGTGCCAGCAGCTTAGATGGCAGGTGGAGCAATCAGCCCCAGCATTTT. This codes for CASSLDGRWSNQPQHF.

V is TRBV18 and J is TRBJ2-5; D possibly corresponds to TRBD2 (5 bases). This CDR3 is 20 amino acids long. Per germline, CDR1 KGHSH and CDR2 LQKENI. The V and J ends lost 0 bases and 0 bases respectively, with 23 bases between them. CDR3 nucleotide sequence: TGTGCCAGCTCACCACCGATAGGGAGCGGTTCACGAAGGTACCAAGAGACCCAGTACTTC. It translates to CASSPPIGSGSRRYQETQYF. The full variable domain, in which reference TRBV18 and TRBJ2-5 provide the parts outside the CDR3, is NAGVMQNPRHLVRRRGQEARLRCSPMKGHSHVYWYRQLPEEGLKFMVYLQKENIIDESGMPKERFSAEFPKEGPSILRIQQVVRGDSAAYFCASSPPIGSGSRRYQETQYFGPGTRLLVL.

The sample holds many counts of this clonotype. The chain couples TRBV7-9 to TRBJ2-1; 9 bases are a match to TRBD2. CDR1 and CDR2 from the germline V gene are SEHNR and FQNEAQ (reference sequence). This CDR3 has 14 residues. J was trimmed by 8 bases and V by 6 bases; bases with no gene match: 8. The CDR3: CASSSSGEVDEQFF. CDR3 DNA sequence: TGTGCCAGCAGTTCTAGCGGGGAGGTCGATGAGCAGTTCTTC.

This clonotype was detected a few times. J is TRBJ1-3 and V is TRBV12-3 or TRBV12-4; possible D gene TRBD1, 6 bases. The CDR3 has 15 amino acids. Trimming took 5 bases from V and 0 from J, leaving 11 bases between them. The CDR3 nucleotides are TGTGCCAGCAGTGAGACAGGACCCTCTGGAAACACCATATATTTT. This sequence encodes CASSETGPSGNTIYF.

This clonotype was found many times. Here the CDR3 reads CASSRTGLAGGSDTQYF. The CDR3 DNA sequence: TGTGCCAGCAGCCGAACCGGACTAGCGGGAGGGTCAGATACGCAGTATTTT. This rearrangement joins TRBV11-2 to TRBJ2-3; 15 bases match TRBD2. CDR1 SGHAT and CDR2 FQNNGV come from the germline V gene. V lost 5 bases and J lost 4; bases outside the gene matches: 7. This CDR3 is 17 amino acids long.

This clonotype has just a few counts. The chain joins TRBV6-5 to TRBJ1-2; the D gene is possibly TRBD1 (5 bases). The V gene lost 6 bases and the J gene lost 5 bases, with 19 bases spanning the gap. CDR3 length: 15 amino acids. Germline-derived CDR1 and CDR2 are MNHEY and SVGAGI. The CDR3 DNA reads TGTGCCAGCAGGGCCACAGTTGGGGCAGGGTATGGCTACACCTTC. It specifies CASRATVGAGYGYTF.